Here is one T cell receptor (beta chain) with its context. Its recognized antigen is unknown. Base-call qualities are not available, and no considerably larger clone is one nucleotide away. Other nucleotide sequences from this sample produce the same CDR3. Healthy HIV-negative adults with no recently reported acute infections or vaccinations were included as donors. Every donor was a Caucasian adult residing in Nashville, Tennessee, USA. CD4+ T cells were enriched by magnetic negative selection, after which naive cells were positively selected on CD45RA and the negative fraction was taken as the memory subset. Blood was obtained by leukapheresis, after which PBMCs were separated by Ficoll-Histopaque density gradient centrifugation and cryopreserved in liquid nitrogen vapor phase. Purity and quantity of every magnetically sorted T cell population were checked by analytical flow cytometry. Each sorted fraction had its genomic DNA isolated and then quantified by UV absorbance on a Nanodrop 2000c.

The sample is drawn from a study of shared clonotypes between healthy human individuals (dated by TCRdb to about 2020). Background on the whole study: Three men and a couple of women, aged 18 to 49 years, made up the cohort. Leukapheresis yielded between about 0.85 and 9 billion PBMCs per donor. For each donor, CD4 naive and CD4 memory were each given three plates, CD8 naive was given two plates, and CD8 memory was given one plate. The study deeply sequenced blood TCR repertoires of several healthy adults to estimate repertoire size and the extent of clonotype sharing between individuals. Libraries were prepared and TCR repertoires were sequenced by different laboratories using diverse techniques, in order to increase sequencing depth and limit assay-specific biases. On the study overall, not on this receptor specifically: Sampling was limited to blood, and TCR repertoires in tissue likely differ from TCR repertoires in blood. Sharing across a few donors was observed for 5% to 6.5% of naive CD4, about 4% of naive CD8, about 2.3% of memory CD4, and roughly 0.4% of memory CD8 clonotypes. Incomplete sequencing was indicated by rarefaction of sorted-subset datasets, despite the large sequencing depth. Based on pairwise subsampling, the degree of clonotype sharing among donors was expected to be affected by sequencing depth. Larger estimated clonotype richness was generally found for naive subsets than for memory subsets. The genetic and exposure-history diversity represented was limited by the small number of donors. Compared with non-shared clonotypes, clonotypes shared by all four sorted-subset donors had higher generation probabilities.

Using the deep immunoSEQ assay, TCR CDR3 regions were amplified from genomic DNA by multiplex PCR. Genomic DNA extracted from each cell subset was distributed evenly over all wells of several immunoSEQ 96-well plates, and each plate served as one replicate. For sorted subsets, each replicate PCR was loaded with 200 to 250 ng genomic DNA, equivalent to some 27,000 T cell genomes. Purified libraries were measured with a Qubit 3.0 fluorometer, size-checked on a Bioanalyzer 2100, and measured again with the KAPA Library Quantification kit. Each immunoSEQ 96-well plate was sequenced on its own single-read 150-cycle Illumina NextSeq 550 flow cell. The study's processing was this. Because only junctional sequences without quality scores were contained in the immunoSEQ output, filtering matching that applied to full-length reads could not be performed. To assign V/J genes and CDR3, sequences were annotated using PyIR, a Python wrapper for IgBLAST v1.9, with IMGT germline references. Reads were filtered out if the reads had weak V/J assignments (E-value above 1e-6), no CDR3, stop codons, out-of-frame junctions, or ambiguous translated residues. V3J clonotypes were defined as sequences sharing the same inferred V gene, J gene, and CDR3 amino acid sequence. The percentage overlap between two repertoires was calculated by dividing the number of shared unique clonotypes by the size of the smaller repertoire. Repertoire richness was assessed with RTK rarefaction, the Chao1 estimator, and Recon v2.1 estimates of unobserved clonotypes. Generation probabilities were computed with OLGA for all TCRbeta clonotypes obtained by the gDNA method from four donors. TCRdb carries this immuneACCESS record with in-frame sequences only. Its versions omit some clonotypes, under half of them owing to an unresolved V gene in the studies checked, with the rest unexplained. From that table come the V and J calls and clone size; the DNA was used to work out D and trimming. The sample records roughly 1.4 million clones, less than 99% of which are singletons. Approximately 0.4% of the sample goes to the ten largest clones.

There are 12 amino acids in the CDR3, from cysteine to phenylalanine inclusive. Left in the record is the CDR3 DNA by itself, 36 bases read in frame from the first base. V loses 3 bases of germline sequence and J loses 1 base, and the interval between the two ends is 3 bases. The CDR1 and CDR2 encoded by the germline V gene (reference sequence) are SEHNR and FQNEAQ. Input material: naive CD4+ T cells sorted from blood. According to the study, the label for this sample's cell subset or site signals: CD45RA+ positively selected. The rearranged segments are TRBV7-9 and TRBJ2-5; the D gene cannot be named for sure. The receptor comes from a man aged 25 to 45 in good health. The nucleotide sequence is TGTGCCAGCAGCTTTGGCCAAGAGACCCAGTACTTC. Its amino acids are CASSFGQETQYF.